This T cell receptor (beta chain) was captured by sequencing in a study of human T cells and chemical hapten exposure. Time point noted: patch test 2, 6 weeks after DPC sensitization. Described treatment: therapeutic diphenylcyclopropenone sensitization with weekly scalp DPC. The CDR3 length is 15 residues. CDR1 MNHEY and CDR2 SMNVEV come from the germline V gene (reference sequence). V lost 3 bases and J lost 7, with 13 bases in between. TCRdb processed the RACE reads anew with MiXCR; each CDR3 protein has one entry. The sample includes a few hundred thousand distinct CDR3 sequences, 6% to 7% seen only once; the top ten take more than 5.5%. Ten or more counts support this clonotype.

The sequence was obtained from a woman aged 18-35 years with alopecia areata. Some clones in this sample may be carry-over from other donors' samples. The rearrangement uses TRBV27 and TRBJ1-6; D remains ambiguous. The sequences come from whole blood, collected in connection with sensitization to the hapten diphenylcyclopropenone (DPC). The chain's CDR3 is CASSFEGTGNSPLHF. CDR3 nucleotides: TGTGCCAGCAGTTTCGAAGGAACGGGGAATTCACCCCTCCACTTT.